This T cell receptor beta chain was retrieved from a study of CD8 T cells in Susac syndrome. Findings of the study overall: The study conceded that relatively few individuals underwent its TCR sequencing and HLA analysis.

About this clonotype itself: Its matching antigen is unknown.

Sequencing of TCR beta was performed on blood CD8+ and CD4+ T cells. Controls comprised healthy donors matched for age and sex. The authors reverse transcribed roughly 0.5 to 1 ug RNA with random hexamers. The CDR3 of TCR beta was amplified by immunoSEQ multiplex PCR across 54 Vbeta and 13 Jbeta. TCRdb independently ran MiXCR on the immunoSEQ multiplex PCR reads; one entry per CDR3 protein. Altogether about 60,000 distinct CDR3 sequences are present, approximately 94% being singletons, with the ten largest covering 0.15% to 0.2%. CDR3 size: 15 residues. The germline CDR1 and CDR2 sequences are SGDLS and YYNGEE. V lost 3 bases and J 4 bases, leaving 14 bases between the germline ends.

The V call is TRBV9, the J call TRBJ1-5; the D gene is possibly TRBD1 (5 bases). The source of this sequence is a human donor in good health. The material sequenced was CD8+ T cells from PBMCs. The CDR3 sequence: CASSGWDGENQPQHF. The CDR3 nucleotides are TGTGCCAGCAGCGGATGGGACGGGGAAAATCAGCCCCAGCATTTT.